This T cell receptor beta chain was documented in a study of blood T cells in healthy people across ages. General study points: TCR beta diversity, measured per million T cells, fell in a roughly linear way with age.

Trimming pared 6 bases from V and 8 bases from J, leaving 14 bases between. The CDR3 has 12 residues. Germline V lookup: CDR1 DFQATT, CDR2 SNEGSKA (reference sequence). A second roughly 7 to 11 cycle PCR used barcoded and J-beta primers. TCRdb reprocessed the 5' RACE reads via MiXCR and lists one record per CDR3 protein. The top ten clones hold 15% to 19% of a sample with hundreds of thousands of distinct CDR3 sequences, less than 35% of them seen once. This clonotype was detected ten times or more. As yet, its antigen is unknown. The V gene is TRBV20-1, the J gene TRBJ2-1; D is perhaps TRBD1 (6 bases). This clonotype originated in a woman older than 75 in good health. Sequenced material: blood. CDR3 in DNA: TGCAGTGCCCAGACAGGAATCTATGAGCAGTTCTTC. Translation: CSAQTGIYEQFF.